What follows describes a single T cell receptor (beta chain). This sample was included in a study of cytomegalovirus exposure and HLA in healthy donors. Researchers ran the PCR with 60 Vbeta and 13 Jbeta primers. Assay used: immunoSEQ multiplex PCR; TCRdb lists only in-frame clones, some missing. Found here are around 100,000 clones; the top ten clones hold 3.4%. Germline V gives CDR1 MDHEN, CDR2 SYDVKM. Trimming left V 4 bases short and J 8 bases short, with 14 bases between. The CDR3 is 13 amino acids. This clonotype was obtained from a young woman in good health and CMV-seronegative. The chain couples TRBV28 to TRBJ1-2, with D uncertain. What was sequenced was PBMCs. CDR3 nucleotide sequence: TGTGCCAGCAGTTCCGGGTTGGCCCGGGGCTACACCTTC. The encoded protein is CASSSGLARGYTF.